This T cell receptor (beta chain) was obtained from a study of shared clonotypes between healthy human individuals (TCRdb year 2020). Turning to the overall study: Three men and a couple of women, aged 18 to 49 years, made up the cohort. For each donor, three plates each were used for CD4 naive and CD4 memory, two plates were used for CD8 naive, and one plate was used for CD8 memory. To estimate repertoire size and how much clonotype sharing occurs between individuals, the study deeply sequenced the blood TCR repertoires of 5 or 6 healthy adults. To increase sequencing depth and limit assay-specific biases, different laboratories used diverse techniques to prepare libraries and sequence TCR repertoires. Per donor, leukapheresis produced somewhere between about 0.94 and 9.5 billion PBMCs. On the study overall, not on this receptor specifically: Across four donors, roughly 5.1% of naive CD4, 3% to 4% of naive CD8, around 2.1% of memory CD4, and 0.4% to 0.45% of memory CD8 clonotypes were shared. Pairwise subsampling indicated that sequencing depth was expected to affect the degree of clonotype sharing among donors. Only blood was sampled, and tissue TCR repertoires likely differ from those in blood. Because the study included only a small number of donors, the genetic and exposure-history diversity represented was limited. Naive subsets generally had larger estimated clonotype richness than memory subsets. Higher generation probabilities were observed for clonotypes shared by all four sorted-subset donors than for non-shared clonotypes. Incomplete sequencing was indicated by rarefaction of sorted-subset datasets, despite the large sequencing depth.

CDR1 and CDR2 were assigned from the germline V gene (reference sequence) as SGHKS and YYEKEE. There are 15 amino acids in the CDR3, from cysteine to phenylalanine inclusive. The DNA shown is the 45-base CDR3, in frame from base 1. At the junction V is shortened by 1 base and J by 4 bases, with 14 bases in between. Regarding this clone: Its cognate antigen has yet to be identified. Base qualities are not provided; no much larger clone lies one nucleotide away.

The donors were healthy, HIV-negative adults who had no recently reported acute infections or vaccinations. Every donor was a Caucasian adult living in Nashville, Tennessee, USA. CD4+ T cells were enriched by magnetic negative selection; naive cells were then positively selected on CD45RA, and the negative fraction formed the memory subset. Blood was obtained by leukapheresis, after which PBMCs were separated by Ficoll-Histopaque density gradient centrifugation and cryopreserved in liquid nitrogen vapor phase. Purity and quantity of every magnetically sorted T cell population were checked by analytical flow cytometry. Genomic DNA was isolated from each sorted fraction and quantified by UV absorbance on a Nanodrop 2000c. TCR CDR3 regions were amplified from genomic DNA by multiplex PCR using the deep immunoSEQ assay. For each cell subset, the extracted genomic DNA was distributed evenly across all wells of several immunoSEQ 96-well plates, and each plate served as one replicate. Each replicate PCR for sorted subsets received about 0.2 ug genomic DNA, equal to roughly 33,000 T cell genomes. Purified libraries were measured with a Qubit 3.0 fluorometer, size-checked on a Bioanalyzer 2100, and measured again with the KAPA Library Quantification kit. Every immunoSEQ 96-well plate was sequenced on a separate single-read 150-cycle Illumina NextSeq 550 flow cell. As for how the authors treated the data: Because the immunoSEQ output included only junctional sequences and no quality scores, the filtering could not be the same as the filtering used for full-length reads. Sequences were annotated with PyIR, a Python wrapper for IgBLAST v1.9, using IMGT germline references to assign V/J genes and CDR3. Reads with weak V/J assignments (E-value above 1e-6), missing CDR3, stop codons, out-of-frame junctions, or ambiguous translated residues were removed. A V3J clonotype was defined by an identical inferred V gene, J gene, and CDR3 amino acid sequence. The percentage overlap between two repertoires was calculated by dividing the number of shared unique clonotypes by the size of the smaller repertoire. Richness of each repertoire was evaluated using RTK rarefaction, the Chao1 estimator, and Recon v2.1 estimates of unobserved clonotypes. OLGA was used to compute generation probabilities for all TCRbeta clonotypes that the gDNA method yielded from four donors. Held by TCRdb, this immuneACCESS table contains in-frame sequences only and omits some clones. Under half of the omission traces to an unresolved V gene where checked; the cause of the rest is unknown. V and J calls and clone size come straight from that table; D and trimming were deduced from the DNA. This sample is represented by 2 million to 2.5 million clones; approximately 95% of them were singletons. Clones ranked in the top ten supply about 0.37% of the sample.

Sequences were obtained from naive CD4+ T cells from PBMCs. The cell subset or site label for this specimen denotes: CD45RA+ positively selected. The sequence was obtained from a man between 18 and 29 years old in good health. Some clones in this sample may be carry-over from other donors' samples. The chain joins TRBV5-5 to TRBJ1-1; the D segment could be TRBD1, given 5 matching bases. The CDR3 loop reads CASSLSRVKTTEAFF. The nucleotides are TGTGCCAGCAGCTTGAGCAGGGTAAAAACCACTGAAGCTTTCTTT.